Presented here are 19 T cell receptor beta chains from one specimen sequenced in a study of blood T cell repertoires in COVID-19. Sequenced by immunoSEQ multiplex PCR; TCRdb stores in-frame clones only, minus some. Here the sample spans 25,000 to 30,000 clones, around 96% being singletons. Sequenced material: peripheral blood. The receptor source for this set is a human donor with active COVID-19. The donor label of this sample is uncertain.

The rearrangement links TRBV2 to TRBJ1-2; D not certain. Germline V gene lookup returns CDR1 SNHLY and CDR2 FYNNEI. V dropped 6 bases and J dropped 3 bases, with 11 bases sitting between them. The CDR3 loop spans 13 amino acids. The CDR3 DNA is TGTGCCAGCAGCGAGAACGGGGACTATGGCTACACCTTC. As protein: CASSENGDYGYTF. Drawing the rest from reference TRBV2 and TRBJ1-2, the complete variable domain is EPEVTQTPSHQVTQMGQEVILRCVPISNHLYFYWYRQILGQKVEFLVSFYNNEISEKSEIFDDQFSVERPDGSNFTLKIRSTKLEDSAMYFCASSENGDYGYTFGSGTRLTVV.

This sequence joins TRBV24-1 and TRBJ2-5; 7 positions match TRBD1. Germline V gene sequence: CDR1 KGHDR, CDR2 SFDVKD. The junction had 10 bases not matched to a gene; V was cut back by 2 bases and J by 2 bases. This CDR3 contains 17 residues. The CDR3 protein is CATSDSTGFGGQETQYF. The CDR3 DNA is TGTGCCACCAGTGATTCGACAGGGTTCGGAGGACAAGAGACCCAGTACTTC.

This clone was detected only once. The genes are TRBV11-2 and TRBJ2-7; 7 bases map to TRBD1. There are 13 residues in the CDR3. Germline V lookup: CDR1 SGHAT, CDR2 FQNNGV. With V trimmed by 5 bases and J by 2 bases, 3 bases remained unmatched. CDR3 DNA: TGTGCCAGCAGCCCGGGACAGACCTACGAGCAGTACTTC. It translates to CASSPGQTYEQYF.

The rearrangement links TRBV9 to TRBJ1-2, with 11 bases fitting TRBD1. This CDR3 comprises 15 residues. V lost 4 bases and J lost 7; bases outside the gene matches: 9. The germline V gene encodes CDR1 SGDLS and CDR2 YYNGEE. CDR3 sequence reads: CASSPRTGGFGGYTF. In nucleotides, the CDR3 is TGTGCCAGCAGCCCCAGGACAGGGGGCTTTGGTGGCTACACCTTC. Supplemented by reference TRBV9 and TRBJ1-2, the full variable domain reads DSGVTQTPKHLITATGQRVTLRCSPRSGDLSVYWYQQSLDQGLQFLIQYYNGEERAKGNILERFSAQQFPDLHSELNLSSLELGDSALYFCASSPRTGGFGGYTFGSGTRLTVV.

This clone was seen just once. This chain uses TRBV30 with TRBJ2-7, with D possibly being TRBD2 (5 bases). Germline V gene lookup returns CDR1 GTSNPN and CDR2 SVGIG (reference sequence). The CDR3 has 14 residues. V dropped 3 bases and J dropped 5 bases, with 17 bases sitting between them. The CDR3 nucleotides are TGTGCCTGGAGGGGTCGAGCGGCGAAGGACGAGCAGTACTTC. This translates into CAWRGRAAKDEQYF.

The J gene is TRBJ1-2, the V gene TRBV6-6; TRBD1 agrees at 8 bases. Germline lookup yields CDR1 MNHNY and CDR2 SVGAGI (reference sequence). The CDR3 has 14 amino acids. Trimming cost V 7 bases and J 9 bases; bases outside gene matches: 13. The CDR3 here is CASKDTGGVRRYTF. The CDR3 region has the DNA TGTGCCAGCAAGGACACAGGGGGAGTACGGCGCTACACCTTC.

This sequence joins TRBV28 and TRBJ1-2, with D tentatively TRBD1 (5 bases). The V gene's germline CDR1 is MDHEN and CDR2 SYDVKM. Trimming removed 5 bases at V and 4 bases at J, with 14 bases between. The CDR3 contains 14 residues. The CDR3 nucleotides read TGTGCCAGCAGTCCGATCCAGGGTCCCTATGGCTACACCTTC. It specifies CASSPIQGPYGYTF.

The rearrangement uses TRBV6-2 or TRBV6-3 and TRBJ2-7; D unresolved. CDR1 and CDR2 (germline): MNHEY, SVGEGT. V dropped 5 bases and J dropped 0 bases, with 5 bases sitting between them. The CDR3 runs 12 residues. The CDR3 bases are TGTGCCAGCAGTGTGAGCTCCTACGAGCAGTACTTC. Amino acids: CASSVSSYEQYF.

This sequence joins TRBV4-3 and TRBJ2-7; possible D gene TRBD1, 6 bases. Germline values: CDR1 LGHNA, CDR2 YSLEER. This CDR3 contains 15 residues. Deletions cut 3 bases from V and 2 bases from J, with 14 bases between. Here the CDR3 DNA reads TGCGCCAGCAGCCAGACCCTGGACAGAACCTACGAGCAGTACTTC. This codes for CASSQTLDRTYEQYF.

CDR3 coding DNA: TGTGCCAGCAGCTTAGTGCTGCCAACGGGGCAGTTCTTC. Translated, it gives CASSLVLPTGQFF. The chain recombines TRBV11-2 with TRBJ2-1; D gene unclear. Germline V gives CDR1 SGHAT, CDR2 FQNNGV. The CDR3 contains 13 residues. Trimming removed 1 base from V and 12 bases from J, with 13 bases in between.

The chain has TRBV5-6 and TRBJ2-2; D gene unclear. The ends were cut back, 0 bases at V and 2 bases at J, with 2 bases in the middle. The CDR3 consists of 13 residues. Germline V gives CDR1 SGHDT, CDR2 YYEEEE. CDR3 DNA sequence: TGTGCCAGCAGCTTGGCTAACACCGGGGAGCTGTTTTTT. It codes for CASSLANTGELFF.

CDR3 bases: TGTGCCAGCAGTGTGGGTAGGGGCAGCTATGGCTACACCTTC. Protein product: CASSVGRGSYGYTF. This chain connects TRBV6-4 to TRBJ1-2, with D maybe TRBD1 (5 bases). The germline V gene has CDR1 MRHNA and CDR2 SNTAGT. The CDR3 covers 14 residues. Trimming removed 4 bases from V and 4 bases from J, with 13 bases in between.

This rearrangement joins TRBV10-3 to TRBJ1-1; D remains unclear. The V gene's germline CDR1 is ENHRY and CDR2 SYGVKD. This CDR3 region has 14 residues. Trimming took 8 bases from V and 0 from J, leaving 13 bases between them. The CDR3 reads CAIRDLTLNTEAFF. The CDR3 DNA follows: TGTGCCATCCGGGATCTTACATTGAACACTGAAGCTTTCTTT.

The CDR3 is CASSLWGGGVRTEAFF. For the CDR3, the DNA is TGTGCCAGCAGTTTATGGGGTGGGGGGGTTCGCACTGAAGCTTTCTTT. The V and J genes are TRBV27 and TRBJ1-1; D is perhaps TRBD1 (5 bases). Germline CDR1 and CDR2: MNHEY and SMNVEV (reference sequence). The CDR3 runs 16 residues. The V end lost 1 base, the J end lost 4 bases, and 16 bases lay between the germline ends.

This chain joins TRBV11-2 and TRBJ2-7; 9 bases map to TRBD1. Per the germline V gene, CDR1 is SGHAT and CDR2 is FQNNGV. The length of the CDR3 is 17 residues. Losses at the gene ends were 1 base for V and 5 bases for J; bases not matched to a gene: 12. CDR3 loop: CASSLGIVQTGGHEQYF. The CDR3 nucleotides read TGTGCCAGCAGCTTAGGAATAGTCCAGACAGGGGGTCACGAGCAGTACTTC. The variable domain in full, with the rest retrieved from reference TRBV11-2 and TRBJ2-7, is EAGVAQSPRYKIIEKRQSVAFWCNPISGHATLYWYQQILGQGPKLLIQFQNNGVVDDSQLPKDRFSAERLKGVDSTLKIQPAKLEDSAVYLCASSLGIVQTGGHEQYFGPGTRLTVT.

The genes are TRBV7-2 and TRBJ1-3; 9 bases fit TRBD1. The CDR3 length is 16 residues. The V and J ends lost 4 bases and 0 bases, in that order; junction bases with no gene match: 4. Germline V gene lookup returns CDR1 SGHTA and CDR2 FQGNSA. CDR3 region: CASSSGTGHSGNTIYF. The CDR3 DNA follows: TGTGCCAGCAGCTCCGGGACAGGGCACTCTGGAAACACCATATATTTT. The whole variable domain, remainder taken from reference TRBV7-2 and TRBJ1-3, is GAGVSQSPSNKVTEKGKDVELRCDPISGHTALYWYRQSLGQGLEFLIYFQGNSAPDKSGLPSDRFSAERTGGSVSTLTIQRTQQEDSAVYLCASSSGTGHSGNTIYFGEGSWLTVV.

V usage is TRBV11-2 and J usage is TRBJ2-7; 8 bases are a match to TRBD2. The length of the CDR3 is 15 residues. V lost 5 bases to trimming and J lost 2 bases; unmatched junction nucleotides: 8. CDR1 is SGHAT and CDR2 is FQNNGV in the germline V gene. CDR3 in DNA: TGTGCCAGCAGCCCACGACTAGCGACAACCTACGAGCAGTACTTC. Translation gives CASSPRLATTYEQYF.

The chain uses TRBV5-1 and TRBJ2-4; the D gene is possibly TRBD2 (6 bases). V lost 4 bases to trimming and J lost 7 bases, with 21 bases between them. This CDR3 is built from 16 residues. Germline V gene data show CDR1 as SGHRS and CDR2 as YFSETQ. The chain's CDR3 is CASSRLKAGLGNIQYF. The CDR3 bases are TGCGCCAGCAGCAGATTAAAAGCGGGCTTGGGGAACATTCAGTACTTC.

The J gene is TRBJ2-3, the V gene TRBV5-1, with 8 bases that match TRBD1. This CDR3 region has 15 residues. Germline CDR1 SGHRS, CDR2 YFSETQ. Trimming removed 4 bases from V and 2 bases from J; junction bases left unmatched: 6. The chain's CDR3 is CASSITGGDTDTQYF. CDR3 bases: TGCGCCAGCAGCATCACAGGGGGAGACACAGATACGCAGTATTTT.